This TCR beta chain was identified in a study of OX40 agonist ivuxolimab in advanced cancers. Study as a whole: Melanoma, hepatocellular carcinoma, head and neck or renal cell cancer occurred in dose-escalation patients. Overall study findings and caveats: With doses of 0.1-3.0 mg/kg, partial responders showed among the lowest clonal expansion. In the 0.1 to 3.0 mg/kg range, CD4+ and CD8+ blood T cells had expanded clonally by week 6.

Germline loops: CDR1 SNHLY, CDR2 FYNNEI. The CDR3 has 11 residues. The V end lost 10 bases, the J end lost 6 bases, and 10 bases lay between the germline ends. Assay: immunoSEQ multiplex PCR; the TCRdb copy retains only in-frame clones and omits some. The data contain 60,000 to 90,000 clones, about nine tenths of them singletons. Patients had blood sampled at baseline and again on cycle 4 day 1 and cycle 7 day 1. Comment on this clone: Antigen unknown.

The genes are TRBV2 and TRBJ2-1; D is unresolved. The sample was CD4+ or CD8+ T cells sorted from blood, taken in a trial of the OX40 agonist ivuxolimab. This receptor was taken from an adult with an advanced solid tumor such as melanoma, head and neck, liver or kidney cancer. This chain's CDR3 is CATSILNEQFF. CDR3 sequence (DNA): TGTGCCACCAGCATCCTCAATGAGCAGTTCTTC.